The 12 T cell receptor beta chains below were found in one sample sequenced in a study of blood T cell repertoires in COVID-19. Here immunoSEQ multiplex PCR was the method, and the copy in TCRdb shows in-frame clones only, minus some. The sample has 200,000 or so clones, approximately 83% seen once. The sequencing input was PBMCs or T cells enriched from blood (not recorded which). The receptors were sampled from a middle-aged woman with acute COVID-19.

This chain uses TRBV7-2 with TRBJ2-7, with D maybe TRBD2 (6 bases). CDR3 length: 13 amino acids. Per the germline V gene, CDR1 is SGHTA and CDR2 is FQGNSA. Trimming left V 5 bases short and J 7 bases short, with 15 bases between. The CDR3 sequence: CASSATRKEEQYF. CDR3 bases: TGTGCCAGCAGCGCGACTAGAAAGGAGGAGCAGTACTTC.

The gene calls are TRBV27 and TRBJ1-3; TRBD1 might be the D (5 bases). The CDR3 contains 15 residues. CDR1 is MNHEY and CDR2 is SMNVEV in the germline V gene (reference sequence). V lost 6 bases, J lost 1 base, and 13 bases lay in between. CDR3 amino acids: CASSPDNLSGNTIYF. The CDR3 nucleotides are TGTGCCAGCAGCCCGGACAATTTGTCTGGAAACACCATATATTTT.

The genes are TRBV12-5 and TRBJ1-2, with unresolved D. V was cut by 5 bases and J by 8 bases, with 12 bases left in between. CDR3 size: 12 residues. CDR1 is LGHNT and CDR2 is FRNRAP in the germline V gene. CDR3: CASGIDAIGYTF. In DNA, the CDR3 is TGTGCTAGTGGTATTGATGCGATCGGCTACACCTTC.

The gene calls are TRBV11-2 and TRBJ1-6; D may be TRBD1 (6 bases). The length of the CDR3 is 16 residues. Germline V gene lookup returns CDR1 SGHAT and CDR2 FQNNGV. Trimming removed 2 bases at V and 7 bases at J, with 15 bases between. The DNA for the CDR3 is TGTGCCAGCAGCTTATCCCAGGGGATGGTAAATTCACCCCTCCACTTT. Translated, it gives CASSLSQGMVNSPLHF.

This clone was seen a few times. This chain uses TRBV6-4 with TRBJ2-3, with 9 bases aligning to TRBD2. Germline trimming cut 5 bases from V and 4 bases from J; bases unmatched to any gene: 10. Germline values: CDR1 MRHNA, CDR2 SNTAGT. The CDR3 totals 16 residues. The CDR3 DNA reads as TGTGCCAGCAGTCCCAACGAAGCTAGCGGGGCAGATACGCAGTATTTT. Translating it yields CASSPNEASGADTQYF.

The chain combines TRBV10-3 with TRBJ2-1; 8 nucleotides agree with TRBD1. The CDR3 loop spans 13 amino acids. Trimming removed 6 bases from V and 9 bases from J; junction bases left unmatched: 7. The germline gives CDR1 ENHRY, CDR2 SYGVKD. DNA for the CDR3: TGTGCCATCAGGGCGCAGGGGGCCTTTGAGCAGTTCTTC. This encodes CAIRAQGAFEQFF.

This clone was picked up a small number of times. The rearrangement joins TRBV7-2 to TRBJ2-5, with TRBD1 identical over 8 bases. The length of the CDR3 is 14 residues. The germline V gene encodes CDR1 SGHTA and CDR2 FQGNSA. Trimming cost V 6 bases and J 1 base; bases outside gene matches: 4. In nucleotides, the CDR3 is TGTGCCAGCAGACAAACAGGGGGCCAAGAGACCCAGTACTTC. This translates into CASRQTGGQETQYF.

The V call is TRBV19, the J call TRBJ2-1; TRBD2 is a possible D gene (6 bases). In germline, CDR1 is LNHDA, CDR2 SQIVND (reference sequence). V gave up 5 bases and J gave up 3 bases, with 14 bases separating them. This CDR3 spans 15 amino acids. CDR3 region: CASSWDLEGYNEQFF. CDR3 DNA: TGTGCCAGTAGTTGGGACTTAGAAGGCTACAATGAGCAGTTCTTC. The full variable domain, rest sourced from reference TRBV19 and TRBJ2-1, is DGGITQSPKYLFRKEGQNVTLSCEQNLNHDAMYWYRQDPGQGLRLIYYSQIVNDFQKGDIAEGYSVSREKKESFPLTVTSAQKNPTAFYLCASSWDLEGYNEQFFGPGTRLTVL.

The DNA for the CDR3 is TGTGCCAGCAGTTACCGGCGGGCGCAAAGCTATGGCTACACCTTC. Its protein is CASSYRRAQSYGYTF. The chain joins TRBV6-6 to TRBJ1-2; D ambiguous. Per the germline V gene, CDR1 is MNHNY and CDR2 is SVGAGI (reference sequence). V was shortened by 2 bases and J by 4 bases, with 14 bases between the two germline ends. CDR3 size: 15 residues.

The CDR3 region has the DNA TGTGCCAGCGGAAGGGGGTTGAAAGATACGCAGTATTTT. Its translation is CASGRGLKDTQYF. The genes are TRBV7-8 and TRBJ2-3; possible D gene TRBD1, 6 bases. This CDR3 has 13 amino acids. Deletions cut 8 bases from V and 5 bases from J, with 14 bases between. The germline gives CDR1 SGHVS, CDR2 FQNEAQ.

This chain links TRBV21-1 with TRBJ2-7; the table's D call TRBD2 went unverified against the DNA. TRBV21-1 has pseudogene status. The CDR3 totals 15 residues. CDR3 sequence reads: CASSARRGGTYEQYF. The CDR3 nucleotides read TGTGCCAGCAGCGCCCGGAGGGGGGGGACCTACGAGCAGTACTTC.

This chain links TRBV10-3 with TRBJ2-1, with 15 bases matching TRBD2. The CDR3 covers 18 residues. Germline lookup yields CDR1 ENHRY and CDR2 SYGVKD. J was trimmed by 7 bases and V by 3 bases; bases with no gene match: 10. CDR3 sequence reads: CAISDPGLAGGPGNEQFF. DNA of the CDR3: TGTGCCATCAGTGACCCCGGACTAGCGGGAGGGCCGGGGAATGAGCAGTTCTTC.